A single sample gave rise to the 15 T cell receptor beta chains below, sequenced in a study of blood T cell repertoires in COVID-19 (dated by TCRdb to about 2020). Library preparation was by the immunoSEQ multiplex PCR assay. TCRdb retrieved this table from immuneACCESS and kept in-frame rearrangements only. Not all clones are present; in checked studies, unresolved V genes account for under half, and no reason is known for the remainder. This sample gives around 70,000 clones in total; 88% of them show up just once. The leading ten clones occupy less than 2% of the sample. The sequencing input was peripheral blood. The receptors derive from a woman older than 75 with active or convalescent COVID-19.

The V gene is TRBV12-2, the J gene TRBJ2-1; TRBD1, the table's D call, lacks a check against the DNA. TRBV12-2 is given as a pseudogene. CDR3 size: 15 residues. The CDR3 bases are TGTGCAAGTCGTAGATCAGGGGGCCAGTGCAATGAGCAGTTCTTC. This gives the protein CASRRSGGQCNEQFF.

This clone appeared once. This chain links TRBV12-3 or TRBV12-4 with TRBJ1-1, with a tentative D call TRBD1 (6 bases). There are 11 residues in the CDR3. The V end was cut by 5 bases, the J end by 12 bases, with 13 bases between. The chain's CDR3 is CASSDYRESFF. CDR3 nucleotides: TGTGCCAGCAGTGATTACAGGGAGTCTTTCTTT.

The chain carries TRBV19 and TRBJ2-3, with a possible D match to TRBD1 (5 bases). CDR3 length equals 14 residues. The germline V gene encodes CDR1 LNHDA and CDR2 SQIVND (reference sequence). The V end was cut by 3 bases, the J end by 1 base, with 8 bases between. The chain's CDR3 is CASSIQGGTDTQYF. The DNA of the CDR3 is TGTGCCAGTAGTATCCAGGGTGGCACAGATACGCAGTATTTT. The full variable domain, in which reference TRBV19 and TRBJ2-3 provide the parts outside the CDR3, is DGGITQSPKYLFRKEGQNVTLSCEQNLNHDAMYWYRQDPGQGLRLIYYSQIVNDFQKGDIAEGYSVSREKKESFPLTVTSAQKNPTAFYLCASSIQGGTDTQYFGPGTRLTVL.

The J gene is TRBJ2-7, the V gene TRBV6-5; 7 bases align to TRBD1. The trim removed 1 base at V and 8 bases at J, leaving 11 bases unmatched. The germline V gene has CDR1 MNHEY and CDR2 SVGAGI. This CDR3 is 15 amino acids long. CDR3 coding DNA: TGTGCCAGCAGTTACTGGCGCAGGGGGTCCCTCAAGCAGTACTTC. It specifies CASSYWRRGSLKQYF.

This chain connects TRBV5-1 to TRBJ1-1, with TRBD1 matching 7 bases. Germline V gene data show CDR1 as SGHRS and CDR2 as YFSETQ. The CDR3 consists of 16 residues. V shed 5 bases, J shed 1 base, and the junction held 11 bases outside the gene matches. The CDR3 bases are TGCGCCAGCAGTTCAACACCGGGACAGAGGAACACTGAAGCTTTCTTT. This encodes CASSSTPGQRNTEAFF.

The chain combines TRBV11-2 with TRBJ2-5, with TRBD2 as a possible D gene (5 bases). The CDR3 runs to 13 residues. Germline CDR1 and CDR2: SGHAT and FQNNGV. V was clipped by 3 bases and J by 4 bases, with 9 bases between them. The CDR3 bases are TGTGCCAGCAGCTTCGTGGCGGGAGAGACCCAGTACTTC. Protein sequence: CASSFVAGETQYF.

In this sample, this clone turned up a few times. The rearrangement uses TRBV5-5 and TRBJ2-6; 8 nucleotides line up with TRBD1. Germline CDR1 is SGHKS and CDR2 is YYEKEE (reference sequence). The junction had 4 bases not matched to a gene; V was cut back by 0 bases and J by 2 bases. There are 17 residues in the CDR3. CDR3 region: CASSLALTGAGANVLTF. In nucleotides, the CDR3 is TGTGCCAGCAGCTTGGCCCTGACAGGGGCTGGGGCCAACGTCCTGACTTTC.

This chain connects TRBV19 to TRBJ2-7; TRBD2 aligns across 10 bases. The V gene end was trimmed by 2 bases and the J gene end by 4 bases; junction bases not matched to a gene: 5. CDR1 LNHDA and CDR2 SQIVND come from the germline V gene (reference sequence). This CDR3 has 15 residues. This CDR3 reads CASSIRASGSYEQYF. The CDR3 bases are TGTGCCAGTAGTATAAGGGCTAGCGGGAGTTACGAGCAGTACTTC.

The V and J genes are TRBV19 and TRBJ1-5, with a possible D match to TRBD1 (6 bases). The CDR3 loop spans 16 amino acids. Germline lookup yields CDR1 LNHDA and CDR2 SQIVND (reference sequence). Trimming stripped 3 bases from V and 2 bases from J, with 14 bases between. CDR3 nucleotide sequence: TGTGCCAGTAGTATTTTACAGGGCCTCGGCAATCAGCCCCAGCATTTT. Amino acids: CASSILQGLGNQPQHF.

The CDR3 sequence is CASSLSLGTSVAEQFF. The CDR3 DNA is TGTGCCAGCAGCTTATCCCTTGGGACTAGCGTGGCTGAGCAGTTCTTC. The J gene is TRBJ2-1, the V gene TRBV7-6; 10 bases agree with TRBD2. The CDR3 consists of 16 residues. The V segment lost 2 bases and the J segment 9 bases; nucleotides outside the gene matches: 10. Germline values: CDR1 SGHVS, CDR2 FNYEAQ.

The CDR3 sequence: CASSPRDSSGNTIYF. The CDR3, as DNA: TGTGCCAGCTCACCAAGGGACAGCTCTGGAAACACCATATATTTT. The chain links TRBV18 to TRBJ1-3; 7 bases agree with TRBD1. The trim removed 2 bases at V and 0 bases at J, leaving 1 base unmatched. The CDR3 sequence is 15 residues long. Germline V CDR1 and CDR2: KGHSH, LQKENI.

The CDR3 loop is CASSQKWLRQGENYGYTF. CDR3 sequence (DNA): TGCGCCAGCAGCCAGAAATGGTTACGACAGGGGGAAAACTATGGCTACACCTTC. This rearrangement joins TRBV4-3 to TRBJ1-2; TRBD1 agrees at 9 bases. The CDR3 is made up of 18 amino acids. Trimming removed 3 bases from V and 2 bases from J; junction bases left unmatched: 13. Germline V gene sequence: CDR1 LGHNA, CDR2 YSLEER.

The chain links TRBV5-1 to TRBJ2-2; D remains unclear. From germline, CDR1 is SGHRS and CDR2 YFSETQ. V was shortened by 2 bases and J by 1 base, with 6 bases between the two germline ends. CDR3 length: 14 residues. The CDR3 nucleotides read TGCGCCAGCAGCTTCGCACAGAACACCGGGGAGCTGTTTTTT. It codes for CASSFAQNTGELFF.

The CDR3 protein is CASSLRDGGIQYF. The DNA for the CDR3 is TGTGCCAGTAGTCTGCGGGATGGGGGCATTCAGTACTTC. The rearrangement links TRBV19 to TRBJ2-4, with D perhaps matching TRBD2 (6 bases). Trimming took 5 bases from V and 9 from J, leaving 14 bases between them. Germline V lookup: CDR1 LNHDA, CDR2 SQIVND (reference sequence). The CDR3 extends over 13 amino acids.

CDR3 in amino acids: CASSQDLAGGQFF. The CDR3 DNA reads as TGTGCCAGCAGCCAAGATCTGGCGGGGGGGCAGTTCTTC. The V call is TRBV3-1 (or the pseudogene TRBV3-2), the J call TRBJ2-1; 8 positions agree with TRBD2. V lost 0 bases to trimming and J lost 12 bases; unmatched junction nucleotides: 4. The germline V gene encodes CDR1 LGHDT and CDR2 YNNKEL (reference sequence). This CDR3 is built from 13 residues.